The rows below give T cell receptor beta chains drawn from one sample of a study of OX40 agonist ivuxolimab in advanced cancers. Produced via immunoSEQ multiplex PCR; TCRdb's table is partial and in-frame only. The sample holds over 30,000 clones, around 80% seen once. Here the sequenced sample was CD4+ or CD8+ T cells sorted from blood, taken in a trial of the OX40 agonist ivuxolimab. Source of these receptors: an adult with an advanced solid tumor such as melanoma, head and neck, liver or kidney cancer. The CDR3 runs from the conserved cysteine through the conserved F or W. Fields, in order: J gene, D gene, clone size, V gene, CDR3 DNA, CDR3 protein. D genes are given only for firm matches. Expanded clones are given a class, and other clones once, few, many or no size at all.

TRBJ1-6 - - TRBV6-5 TGTGCCAGCAAAGAGAGCTCCTATAATTCACCCCTCCACTTT CASKESSYNSPLHF
TRBJ1-2 - - TRBV19 TGTGCCAGTGCCCGACAGCTGAACTATGGCTACACCTTC CASARQLNYGYTF
TRBJ1-1 - - TRBV5-1 TGCGCCAGCAGCTTGGGGGGAGCGAACACTGAAGCTTTCTTT CASSLGGANTEAFF
TRBJ1-1 TRBD1 - TRBV7-2 TGTGCCAGCAGCTTGACCAGGACAGGCACTGAAGCTTTCTTT CASSLTRTGTEAFF
TRBJ1-2 - - TRBV5-1 TGCGCCAGCAGTCCGGGGAACTATGGCTACACCTTC CASSPGNYGYTF
TRBJ1-5 - - TRBV6-1 TGTGCCAGCAGTGAAGCCATGGGGGTTAGCAATCAGCCCCAGCATTTT CASSEAMGVSNQPQHF
TRBJ1-3 - - TRBV5-6 TGTGCCAGCAGCTTAGAAGACTCTGGAAACACCATATATTTT CASSLEDSGNTIYF
TRBJ2-1 - - TRBV30 TGTGCCTGGGACTTTAAGGACAGAATCTACAATGAGCAGTTCTTC CAWDFKDRIYNEQFF
TRBJ2-7 - once TRBV10-3 TGTGCCATGGGGACTGAGCCCTACGAGCAGTACTTC CAMGTEPYEQYF
TRBJ2-2 - - TRBV9 TGTGCTACCCAGCCAAGGGCGAACACCGGGGAGCTGTTTTTT CATQPRANTGELFF
TRBJ2-7 TRBD1 - TRBV7-8 TGTGCCAGCAGCTTAGACGGGACAGGGGCCGAGCAGTACTTC CASSLDGTGAEQYF
TRBJ1-3 TRBD1 once TRBV2 TGTGCCAGCAGTGGGACAGGGACTTTTTCTGGAAACACCATATATTTT CASSGTGTFSGNTIYF
TRBJ1-1 - - TRBV5-1 TGCGCCAGCAGCTTGGCCCAGGGAGGGACCACTGAAGCTTTCTTT CASSLAQGGTTEAFF
TRBJ1-5 - - TRBV28 TGTGCCAGCAGTTTAACGGACAATCAGCCCCAGCATTTT CASSLTDNQPQHF
TRBJ2-1 - - TRBV6-5 TGTGCCAGCAGCCCACGAGGGGCCTACAATGAGCAGTTCTTC CASSPRGAYNEQFF
TRBJ1-6 TRBD1 few TRBV6-5 TGTGCCAGCAGTTTCCCCGGACAGGTCCTAACCCTCCACTTT CASSFPGQVLTLHF
TRBJ1-1 - once TRBV5-1 TGCGCCAGCAGCTGGTCGGGAGCTTCGAACACTGAAGCTTTCTTT CASSWSGASNTEAFF
TRBJ2-5 - - TRBV10-3 TGTGCCATCAGTGAGAGGAGACAAGAGACCCAGTACTTC CAISERRQETQYF
TRBJ2-3 - - TRBV5-5 TGTGCCAGCAGCTTTTCGGGGGCGATCACAGATACGCAGTATTTT CASSFSGAITDTQYF
TRBJ2-2 - - TRBV4-1 TGCGCCAGCAGCCAAGTAGCGGCGAACACCGGGGAGCTGTTTTTT CASSQVAANTGELFF
TRBJ2-5 - - TRBV5-1 TGCGCCAGCAGCTCTGAGGGGTCAGAGACCCAGTACTTC CASSSEGSETQYF
TRBJ1-4 - - TRBV7-9 TGTGCCAGCAGCTTTGGACAGATTAATGAAAAACTGTTTTTT CASSFGQINEKLFF
TRBJ2-1 - - TRBV29-1 TGCAGCGTTGATGGCCTAGATACCGATGAGCAGTTCTTC CSVDGLDTDEQFF
TRBJ2-7 - - TRBV30 TGTGCCTGGTCCAAGGGTAGTTTCTACGAGCAGTACTTC CAWSKGSFYEQYF
TRBJ1-6 - few TRBV4-2 TGTGCCAGCAGCCAGGGGTCTAGCTCCTATAATTCACCCCTCCACTTT CASSQGSSSYNSPLHF
TRBJ2-7 - - TRBV6-1 TGTGCCAGCAAGTCCCCTGGCGGGGTGTTCGACGAGCAGTACTTC CASKSPGGVFDEQYF
TRBJ2-7 - - TRBV5-4 TGTGCCAGCAGCTTGTTTAGGGCAGGGTCCTACGAGCAGTACTTC CASSLFRAGSYEQYF
TRBJ1-4 TRBD1 - TRBV10-3 TGTGCCATCAGTGAGTCGACAGGGAAGGCCGAAAAACTGTTTTTT CAISESTGKAEKLFF
TRBJ2-6 - - TRBV9 TGTGCCAGCAGCGTAATGGCCAGCTCTGGGGCCAACGTCCTGACTTTC CASSVMASSGANVLTF
TRBJ1-2 - - TRBV6-1 TGTGCCATCCCGGACATCTACTATGGCTACACCTTC CAIPDIYYGYTF
TRBJ1-2 TRBD1 - TRBV28 TGTGCCAGCACTATACCGGGACAGGGGGCCTATGGCTACACCTTC CASTIPGQGAYGYTF
TRBJ1-6 - - TRBV6-6 TGTGCCAGCAGTTACGGGGGGGCGCTTAATTCACCCCTCCACTTT CASSYGGALNSPLHF
TRBJ2-2 - few TRBV4-1 TGCGCCAGCAGCCTCCCGGAACCGGGACACTCGAACACCGGGGAGCTGTTTTTT CASSLPEPGHSNTGELFF
TRBJ2-6 - - TRBV7-6 TGTGCCAGCAGCTTAGCAGGAGGGAGGACTGGGGCCAACGTCCTGACTTTC CASSLAGGRTGANVLTF
TRBJ2-7 - - TRBV6-1 TGTGCCATCAGGGCCCGGCCGATTGTCGAGCAGTACTTC CAIRARPIVEQYF
TRBJ1-2 TRBD1 - TRBV25-1 TGTGCCAGCAGTCCAGCGCCAGGACAGGAGAGGAGTAACTATGGCTACACCTTC CASSPAPGQERSNYGYTF
TRBJ2-4 - - TRBV5-6 TGTGCCAGCAGCTTGGTGCTAGCCAAAAACATTCAGTACTTC CASSLVLAKNIQYF
TRBJ2-3 - - TRBV7-2 TGTGCCAGCAGCATAATGGGAGATACGCAGTATTTT CASSIMGDTQYF
TRBJ1-4 - - TRBV7-8 TGTGCCAGCAGCTTAATGGGGGCCCGGGAAAAACTGTTTTTT CASSLMGAREKLFF
TRBJ1-1 TRBD1 - TRBV6-5 TGTGCCAGCATTAGGACAGGGCAGAACACTGAAGCTTTCTTT CASIRTGQNTEAFF
TRBJ1-6 - - TRBV6-5 TGTGCCAGCAGTTACCCCAGGGTTGGTTCACCCCTCCACTTT CASSYPRVGSPLHF
TRBJ2-3 - - TRBV15 TGTGCCACCAGCAACCGGACGCGACCTAGCACAGATACGCAGTATTTT CATSNRTRPSTDTQYF
TRBJ2-1 - - TRBV10-1 TGCGCCAGCAGTGTTGGGAAGGATGAGCAGTTCTTC CASSVGKDEQFF
TRBJ2-3 TRBD2 - TRBV2 TGTGCCAGCTCCCGGGGGGGGCAGGATACGCAGTATTTT CASSRGGQDTQYF
TRBJ1-1 - - TRBV7-7 TGTGCCAGCAGAACTACAGGGAATGATTTAGGCACTGAAGCTTTCTTT CASRTTGNDLGTEAFF
TRBJ1-5 - medium-sized TRBV19 TGTGCCAGTAAATCGGGGGCCGGCAATCAGCCCCAGCATTTT CASKSGAGNQPQHF
TRBJ2-1 TRBD1 - TRBV18 TGTGCCAGCTCATTGGGACAGGGCTATGAGCAGTTCTTC CASSLGQGYEQFF
TRBJ1-4 TRBD1 - TRBV5-6 TGTGCCAGCAGCTTAAGGACAGGGGGCTTGACAACTAATGAAAAACTGTTTTTT CASSLRTGGLTTNEKLFF
TRBJ2-5 - - TRBV18 TGTGCCAGCTCACCGTCCCGGGGAGGGACCCAGTACTTC CASSPSRGGTQYF
TRBJ1-3 - - TRBV27 TGTGCCAGCAGTTTGGCACCTGGAAACACCATATATTTT CASSLAPGNTIYF
TRBJ1-1 - - TRBV7-9 TGTGCCAGCAGCTTAGGTAGCGGGACTGAAGCTTTCTTT CASSLGSGTEAFF
TRBJ1-1 - - TRBV6-4 TGTGCCAGCAGCCAAGACATGAACACTGAAGCTTTCTTT CASSQDMNTEAFF
TRBJ2-3 TRBD1 few TRBV11-3 TGTGCCAGCAGCTTATCAGGGGGAATAGATACGCAGTATTTT CASSLSGGIDTQYF
TRBJ1-6 - - TRBV29-1 TGCAGCGTCTCCGGGGGGGGGAATTCACCCCTCCACTTT CSVSGGGNSPLHF
TRBJ1-1 - - TRBV5-1 TGCGCCAGCAGCTTGGCAGGGGCGCGGACTGAAGCTTTCTTT CASSLAGARTEAFF